This T cell receptor (beta chain) was sequenced in a study of blood T cells in healthy people across ages (dated by TCRdb to between 2014 and 2016). Turning to the overall study: Template switching captured roughly one uniquely barcoded TCR beta cDNA molecule per two T cells in model experiments. To track age-related changes in TCR beta repertoire diversity, the study relied on deep sequencing normalized with unique cDNA molecular identifiers. The donors were divided into four age groups: young (average around 15 years), middle-aged (approximately 39), aged (approximately 62) and long-lived (roughly 82). Donors of different ages were randomly distributed across sequencing lanes to avoid experimental bias. For two donors (one aged 18 to 29 and one aged 80 or older), the study analyzed two additional independent replicas of 1 million unique cDNA reads from the same blood draw. Broad study findings and their caveats: Observed TCR beta diversity correlated strongly with the percentage of naive T cells measured by flow cytometry. The CMV infection status of donors was not known, potentially confounding age-related changes in expanded clonotypes. As age increased, observed TCR beta diversity per million T cells dropped in a roughly linear way, and a significant reduction was already evident by age 40. Compared with the aged group, the long-lived group had more naive CD4+ T cells, fewer expanded clones and increased TCR diversity, suggesting age selection. Because profiling used bulk unsorted PBMCs, naive and antigen-experienced compartments could not be compared conclusively. Total diversity estimates from one million sequenced T cells were considered lower bounds and underestimates.

The roughly 42 donors, aged roughly 6 to 95 years, were systemically healthy Caucasian individuals from Russia. Roughly 10 milliliters of peripheral blood were drawn from each donor into EDTA-treated Vacutainer tubes. Ficoll-Paque density-gradient centrifugation was used to isolate PBMCs, with at least 7 million obtained per sample. Total RNA, at least 5 micrograms per sample, was extracted from PBMCs with Trizol reagent. For every donor, flow cytometry on a PBMC aliquot measured the percentage of naive CD45RAhigh/CD27high T cells. The germline V gene specifies SGHVS as CDR1 and FQNEAQ as CDR2. After removal of 5 bases from V and 0 bases from J, the junction retains 7 bases not matched to a gene. The CDR3 covers 16 residues, taking in both the cysteine and the phenylalanine. Solely the CDR3 DNA is kept, with 48 bases framed from the first base. Comment on this clonotype: Its specific antigen is unknown. No much larger clone is present one base from it, and per-base qualities are unavailable.

Libraries came from 5' RACE. This sample was sequenced with an Illumina HiSeq 2500. A second PCR of 7 to 11 cycles was run with a J-beta primer mix and a sample-barcoded 5' primer. A unique molecular identifier was introduced onto each TCR beta cDNA molecule by a template-switch 5' adaptor carrying 12 random nucleotides. At least 2.5 million CDR3-containing paired-end reads were obtained from each sample. All of the RNA was converted into first-strand cDNA using the Mint cDNA synthesis kit, with a TRBC-specific oligonucleotide serving as the primer. Following uracil-DNA glycosylase treatment, a first 18-cycle PCR with universal primers M1SS and BC2_uni_R was performed on all cDNA. The study's own analysis went as follows. Each sample was normalized by randomly selecting 1 million high-quality reads, each carrying a distinct molecular identifier. Instead of being binned into consensus sequences, reads that shared molecular identifiers were thrown out. MiTCR, set to a Q25 quality threshold and the strictest error-elimination algorithm, was used for CDR3 identification, clonotype clustering and error correction. A nonparametric unseen species model with Euler transformation was used to estimate lower-bound total TCR beta diversity. TCRdb reprocessing: public reads trimmed at Q25 with fastp, clones called with MiXCR, in-frame beta chains kept. Each CDR3 protein gets just one entry, which takes the most common genes and DNA from the rows behind it. The V and J calls, along with clone size, are taken from TCRdb and not from the paper's own processing. The sample profile shows just under 900,000 distinct CDR3 sequences; more than 25% of them were found once. Roughly a sixth of the sample is taken by the ten largest.

The chain is made from TRBV7-8 and TRBJ1-5; TRBD1 matches 7 bases in the middle. This clonotype was obtained from a woman older than 75 in good health. Sequenced sample: blood. The sequenced DNA is TGTGCCAGCAGCGGGGACAGAATTTATAGCAATCAGCCCCAGCATTTT. This gives the protein CASSGDRIYSNQPQHF.